Sequencing of this T cell receptor (beta chain) was carried out in a study of blood T cell repertoires in COVID-19. Study as a whole: COVID-19 samples, acute and convalescent, were from the United States, Italy and Spain. T cells, B-cell-depleted T cells, or PBMCs supplied cDNA or gDNA.

In the study's own analysis: Amplification of reference gene primers was used by the study to estimate nucleated cell counts. Produced via immunoSEQ multiplex PCR; TCRdb's table is partial and in-frame only. Clone size and the V and J calls come from that table; the DNA yielded D and trimming. The sample carries under 130,000 clones, roughly 76% recorded once. Germline CDR1 SGHVS, CDR2 FQNEAQ. This CDR3 region has 16 residues. V shed 4 bases, J shed 5 bases, and the junction held 11 bases outside the gene matches. The sample consisted of peripheral blood. The TCR originated in a woman aged 65 to 85 with acute or convalescent COVID-19. This chain uses TRBV7-8 with TRBJ2-1; 7 positions match TRBD2. The CDR3 reads CASSSTIREAHNEQFF. The CDR3 nucleotides are TGTGCCAGCAGCTCGACGATTCGGGAGGCACACAATGAGCAGTTCTTC.